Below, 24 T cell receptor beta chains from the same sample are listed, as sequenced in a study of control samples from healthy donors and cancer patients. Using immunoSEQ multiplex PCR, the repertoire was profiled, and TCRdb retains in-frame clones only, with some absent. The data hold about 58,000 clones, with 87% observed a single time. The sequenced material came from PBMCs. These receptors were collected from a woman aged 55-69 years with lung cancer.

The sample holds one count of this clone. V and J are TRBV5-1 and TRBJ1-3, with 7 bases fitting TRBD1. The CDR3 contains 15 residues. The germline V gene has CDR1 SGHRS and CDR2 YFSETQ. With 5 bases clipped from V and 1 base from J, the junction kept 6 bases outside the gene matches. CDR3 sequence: CASRPTGLSGNTIYF. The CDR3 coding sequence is TGCGCCAGCAGGCCGACAGGGCTTTCTGGAAACACCATATATTTT.

CDR3 protein: CASSLGSVYEQYF. CDR3 DNA: TGCGCCAGCAGTCTGGGGTCCGTCTACGAGCAGTACTTC. The chain is built from TRBV5-1 and TRBJ2-7; unclear D gene. This CDR3 contains 13 residues. V lost 5 bases and J 3 bases, leaving 12 bases between the germline ends. Per the germline V gene, CDR1 is SGHRS and CDR2 is YFSETQ.

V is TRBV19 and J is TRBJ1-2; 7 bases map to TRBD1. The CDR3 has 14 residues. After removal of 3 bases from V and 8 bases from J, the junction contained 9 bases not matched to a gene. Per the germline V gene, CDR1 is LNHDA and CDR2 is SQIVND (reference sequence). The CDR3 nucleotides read TGTGCCAGTAGTATGTTTACAGGGGCCAAGGGCTACACCTTC. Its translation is CASSMFTGAKGYTF.

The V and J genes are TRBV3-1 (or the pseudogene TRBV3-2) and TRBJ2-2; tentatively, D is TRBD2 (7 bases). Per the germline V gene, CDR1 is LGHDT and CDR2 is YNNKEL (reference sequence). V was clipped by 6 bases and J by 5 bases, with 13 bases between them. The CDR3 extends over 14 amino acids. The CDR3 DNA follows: TGTGCCAGCAGTCGAGGGGGGGTTACCGGGGAGCTGTTTTTT. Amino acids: CASSRGGVTGELFF.

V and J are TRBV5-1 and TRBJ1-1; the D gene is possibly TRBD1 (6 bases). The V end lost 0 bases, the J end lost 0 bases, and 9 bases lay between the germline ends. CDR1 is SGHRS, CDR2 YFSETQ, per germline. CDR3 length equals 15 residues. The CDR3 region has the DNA TGCGCCAGCAGCTTGGGACAGGCCATGAACACTGAAGCTTTCTTT. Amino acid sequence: CASSLGQAMNTEAFF. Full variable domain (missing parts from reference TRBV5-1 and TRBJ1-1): KAGVTQTPRYLIKTRGQQVTLSCSPISGHRSVSWYQQTPGQGLQFLFEYFSETQRNKGNFPGRFSGRQFSNSRSEMNVSTLELGDSALYLCASSLGQAMNTEAFFGQGTRLTVV.

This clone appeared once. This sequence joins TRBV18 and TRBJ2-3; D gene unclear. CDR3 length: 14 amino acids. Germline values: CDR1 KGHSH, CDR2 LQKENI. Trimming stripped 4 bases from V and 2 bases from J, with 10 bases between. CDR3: CASSLSFDTDTQYF. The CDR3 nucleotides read TGTGCCAGCTCACTATCTTTTGACACAGATACGCAGTATTTT.

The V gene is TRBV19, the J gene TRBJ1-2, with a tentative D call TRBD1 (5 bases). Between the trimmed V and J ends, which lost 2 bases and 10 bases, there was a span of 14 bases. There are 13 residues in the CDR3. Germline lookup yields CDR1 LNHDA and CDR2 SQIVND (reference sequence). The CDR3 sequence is CASSINRDSDYTF. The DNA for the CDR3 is TGTGCCAGTAGTATAAACCGGGACTCGGACTACACCTTC. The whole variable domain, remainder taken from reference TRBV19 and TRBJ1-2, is DGGITQSPKYLFRKEGQNVTLSCEQNLNHDAMYWYRQDPGQGLRLIYYSQIVNDFQKGDIAEGYSVSREKKESFPLTVTSAQKNPTAFYLCASSINRDSDYTFGSGTRLTVV.

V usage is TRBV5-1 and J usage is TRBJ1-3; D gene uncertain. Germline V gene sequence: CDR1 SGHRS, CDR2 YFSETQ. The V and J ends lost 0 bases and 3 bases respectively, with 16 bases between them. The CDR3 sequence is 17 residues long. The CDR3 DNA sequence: TGCGCCAGCAGCTTGGTTGCCGGGGAGTTTCGTGGAAACACCATATATTTT. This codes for CASSLVAGEFRGNTIYF.

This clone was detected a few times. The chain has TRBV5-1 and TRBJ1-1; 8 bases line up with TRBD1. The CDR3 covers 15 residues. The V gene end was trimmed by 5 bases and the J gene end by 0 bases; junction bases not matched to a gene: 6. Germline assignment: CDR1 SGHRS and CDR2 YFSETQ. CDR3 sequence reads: CASRPGQVMNTEAFF. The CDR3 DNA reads TGCGCCAGCAGACCGGGACAGGTGATGAACACTGAAGCTTTCTTT.

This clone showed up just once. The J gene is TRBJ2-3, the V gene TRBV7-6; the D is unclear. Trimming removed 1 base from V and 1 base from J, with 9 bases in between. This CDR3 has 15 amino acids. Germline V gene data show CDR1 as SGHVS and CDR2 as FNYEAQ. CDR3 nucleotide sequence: TGTGCCAGCAGCTTAGTGGCCGACCGCACAGATACGCAGTATTTT. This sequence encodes CASSLVADRTDTQYF.

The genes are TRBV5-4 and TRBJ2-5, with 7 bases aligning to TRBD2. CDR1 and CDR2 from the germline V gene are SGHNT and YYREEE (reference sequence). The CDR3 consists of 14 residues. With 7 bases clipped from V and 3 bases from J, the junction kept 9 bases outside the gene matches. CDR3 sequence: CASSVSGREETQYF. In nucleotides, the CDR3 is TGTGCCAGCTCCGTTAGCGGGCGTGAAGAGACCCAGTACTTC.

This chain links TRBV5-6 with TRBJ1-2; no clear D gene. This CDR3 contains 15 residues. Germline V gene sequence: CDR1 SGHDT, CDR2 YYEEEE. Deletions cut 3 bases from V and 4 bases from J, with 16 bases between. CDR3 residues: CASSSSGPAVYGYTF. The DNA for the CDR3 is TGTGCCAGCAGCTCAAGTGGACCGGCGGTCTATGGCTACACCTTC.

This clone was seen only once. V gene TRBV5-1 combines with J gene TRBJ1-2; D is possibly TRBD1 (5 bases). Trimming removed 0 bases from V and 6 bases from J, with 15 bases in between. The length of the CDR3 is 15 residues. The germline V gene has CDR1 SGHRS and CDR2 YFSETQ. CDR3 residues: CASSLGDVSPDGYTF. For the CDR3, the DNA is TGCGCCAGCAGCTTGGGGGACGTAAGCCCGGATGGCTACACCTTC.

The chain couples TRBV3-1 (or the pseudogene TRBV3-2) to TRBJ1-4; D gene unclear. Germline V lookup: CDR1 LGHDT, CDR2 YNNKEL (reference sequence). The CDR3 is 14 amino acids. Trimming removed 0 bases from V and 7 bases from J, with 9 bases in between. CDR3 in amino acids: CASSQDPNSEKLFF. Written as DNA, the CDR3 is TGTGCCAGCAGCCAAGATCCCAATAGTGAAAAACTGTTTTTT.

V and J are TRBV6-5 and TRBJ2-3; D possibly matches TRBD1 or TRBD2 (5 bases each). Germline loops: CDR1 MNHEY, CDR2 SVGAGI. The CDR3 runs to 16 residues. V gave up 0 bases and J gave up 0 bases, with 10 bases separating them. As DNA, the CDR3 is TGTGCCAGCAGTTACTCCGGGACGGCCAGCACAGATACGCAGTATTTT. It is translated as CASSYSGTASTDTQYF.

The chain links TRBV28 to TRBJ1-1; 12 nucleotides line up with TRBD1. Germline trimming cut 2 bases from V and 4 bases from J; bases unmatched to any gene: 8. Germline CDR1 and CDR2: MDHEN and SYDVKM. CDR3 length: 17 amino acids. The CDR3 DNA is TGTGCCAGCAGTTTACTTGGGACAGGGGGCAGTGTCACTGAAGCTTTCTTT. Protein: CASSLLGTGGSVTEAFF. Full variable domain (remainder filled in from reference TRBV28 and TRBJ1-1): DVKVTQSSRYLVKRTGEKVFLECVQDMDHENMFWYRQDPGLGLRLIYFSYDVKMKEKGDIPEGYSVSREKKERFSLILESASTNQTSMYLCASSLLGTGGSVTEAFFGQGTRLTVV.

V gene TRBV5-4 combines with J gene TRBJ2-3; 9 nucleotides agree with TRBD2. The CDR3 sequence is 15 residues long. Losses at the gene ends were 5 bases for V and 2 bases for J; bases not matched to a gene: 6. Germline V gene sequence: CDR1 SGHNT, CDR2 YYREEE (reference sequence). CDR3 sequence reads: CASRPTSGATDTQYF. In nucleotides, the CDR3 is TGTGCCAGCAGGCCGACTAGCGGAGCCACAGATACGCAGTATTTT. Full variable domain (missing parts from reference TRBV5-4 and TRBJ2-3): ETGVTQSPTHLIKTRGQQVTLRCSSQSGHNTVSWYQQALGQGPQFIFQYYREEENGRGNFPPRFSGLQFPNYSSELNVNALELDDSALYLCASRPTSGATDTQYFGPGTRLTVL.

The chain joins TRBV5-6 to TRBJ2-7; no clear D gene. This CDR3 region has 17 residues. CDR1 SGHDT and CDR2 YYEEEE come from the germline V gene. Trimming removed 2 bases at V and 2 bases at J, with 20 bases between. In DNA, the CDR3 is TGTGCCAGCAGCTTTCGCCCCCTTAGGCGGAGTGCCTACGAGCAGTACTTC. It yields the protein CASSFRPLRRSAYEQYF.

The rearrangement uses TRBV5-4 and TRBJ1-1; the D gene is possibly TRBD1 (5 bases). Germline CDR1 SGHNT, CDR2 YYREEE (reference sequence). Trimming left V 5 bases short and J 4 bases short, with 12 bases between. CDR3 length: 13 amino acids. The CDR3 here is CASREGPFTEAFF. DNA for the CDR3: TGTGCCAGCAGGGAGGGACCTTTCACTGAAGCTTTCTTT.

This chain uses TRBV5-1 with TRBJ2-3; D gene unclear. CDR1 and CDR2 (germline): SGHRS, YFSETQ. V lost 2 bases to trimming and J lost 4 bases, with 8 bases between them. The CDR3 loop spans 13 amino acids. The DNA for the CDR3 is TGCGCCAGCAGCTTCCTTTCGCCAGATACGCAGTATTTT. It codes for CASSFLSPDTQYF.

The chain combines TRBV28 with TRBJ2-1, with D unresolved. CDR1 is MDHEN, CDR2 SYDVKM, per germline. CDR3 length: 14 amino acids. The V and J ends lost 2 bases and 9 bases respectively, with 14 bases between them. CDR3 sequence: CASSLVGILGEQFF. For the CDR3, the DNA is TGTGCCAGCAGTTTAGTAGGTATATTGGGTGAGCAGTTCTTC.

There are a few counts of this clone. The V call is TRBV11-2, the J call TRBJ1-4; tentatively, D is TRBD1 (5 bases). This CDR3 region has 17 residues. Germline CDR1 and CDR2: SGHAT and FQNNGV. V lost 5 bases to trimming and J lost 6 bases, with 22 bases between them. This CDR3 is CASSPWGRQLRHEKLFF. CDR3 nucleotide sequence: TGTGCCAGCAGCCCTTGGGGCAGACAGCTAAGACATGAAAAACTGTTTTTT.

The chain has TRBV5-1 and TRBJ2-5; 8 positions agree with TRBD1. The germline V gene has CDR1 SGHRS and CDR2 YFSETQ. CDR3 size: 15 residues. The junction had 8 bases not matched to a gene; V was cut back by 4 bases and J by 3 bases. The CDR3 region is CASSLTGTGEETQYF. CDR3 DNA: TGCGCCAGCAGCCTTACCGGGACAGGCGAAGAGACCCAGTACTTC.

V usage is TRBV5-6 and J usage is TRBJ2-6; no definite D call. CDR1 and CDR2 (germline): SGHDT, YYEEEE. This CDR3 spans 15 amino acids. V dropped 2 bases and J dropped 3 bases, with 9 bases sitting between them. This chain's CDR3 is CASSFGRRGANVLTF. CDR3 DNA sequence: TGTGCCAGCAGCTTTGGAAGGCGTGGGGCCAACGTCCTGACTTTC.